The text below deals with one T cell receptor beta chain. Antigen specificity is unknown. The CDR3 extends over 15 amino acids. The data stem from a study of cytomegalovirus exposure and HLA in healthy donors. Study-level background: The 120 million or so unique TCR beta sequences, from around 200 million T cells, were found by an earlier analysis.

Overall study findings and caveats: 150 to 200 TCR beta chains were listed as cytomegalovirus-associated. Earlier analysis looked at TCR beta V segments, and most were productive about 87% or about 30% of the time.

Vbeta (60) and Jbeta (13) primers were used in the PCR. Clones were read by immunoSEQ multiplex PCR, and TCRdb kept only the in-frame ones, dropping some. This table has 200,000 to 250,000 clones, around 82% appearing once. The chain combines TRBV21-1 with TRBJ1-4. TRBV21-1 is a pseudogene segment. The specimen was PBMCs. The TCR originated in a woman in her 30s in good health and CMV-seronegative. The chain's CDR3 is CASCRGVGPNEKLFF. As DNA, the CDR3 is TGTGCCAGCTGTCGGGGGGTCGGCCCTAATGAAAAACTGTTTTTT.